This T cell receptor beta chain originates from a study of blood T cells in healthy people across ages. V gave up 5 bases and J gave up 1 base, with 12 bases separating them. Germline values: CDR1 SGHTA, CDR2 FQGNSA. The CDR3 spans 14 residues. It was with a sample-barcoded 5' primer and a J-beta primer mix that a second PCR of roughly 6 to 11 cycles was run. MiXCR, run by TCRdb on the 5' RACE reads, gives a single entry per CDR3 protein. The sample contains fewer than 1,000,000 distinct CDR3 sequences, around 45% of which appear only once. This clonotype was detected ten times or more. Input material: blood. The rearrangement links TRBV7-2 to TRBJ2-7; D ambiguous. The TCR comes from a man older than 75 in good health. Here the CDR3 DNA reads TGTGCCAGCAGCCCCTCCTCCGGATCCTACGAGCAGTACTTC. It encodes CASSPSSGSYEQYF.